This T cell receptor beta chain was captured by sequencing in a study of shared clonotypes between healthy human individuals. V lost 7 bases to trimming and J lost 8 bases; unmatched junction nucleotides: 8. CDR3 length: 13 residues. Germline-derived CDR1 and CDR2 are SQVTM and ANQGSEA. Libraries were prepared by immunoSEQ multiplex PCR; TCRdb keeps only in-frame clonotypes and omits some of them. The table shows under 2.5 million clones, with less than 95% occurring only once. The sequencing input was naive CD4+ T cells from PBMCs. The subset was: CD45RA+ positively selected. The clonotype was recovered from a man younger than 35 in good health. Some clones in this sample may be carry-over from other donors' samples. The chain employs TRBV29-1 and TRBJ1-2; 12 nucleotides agree with TRBD1. The CDR3 nucleotides are TGCAGCGCTGCGGGACAGGGGGCGTGGGGCTACACCTTC. This translates into CSAAGQGAWGYTF.